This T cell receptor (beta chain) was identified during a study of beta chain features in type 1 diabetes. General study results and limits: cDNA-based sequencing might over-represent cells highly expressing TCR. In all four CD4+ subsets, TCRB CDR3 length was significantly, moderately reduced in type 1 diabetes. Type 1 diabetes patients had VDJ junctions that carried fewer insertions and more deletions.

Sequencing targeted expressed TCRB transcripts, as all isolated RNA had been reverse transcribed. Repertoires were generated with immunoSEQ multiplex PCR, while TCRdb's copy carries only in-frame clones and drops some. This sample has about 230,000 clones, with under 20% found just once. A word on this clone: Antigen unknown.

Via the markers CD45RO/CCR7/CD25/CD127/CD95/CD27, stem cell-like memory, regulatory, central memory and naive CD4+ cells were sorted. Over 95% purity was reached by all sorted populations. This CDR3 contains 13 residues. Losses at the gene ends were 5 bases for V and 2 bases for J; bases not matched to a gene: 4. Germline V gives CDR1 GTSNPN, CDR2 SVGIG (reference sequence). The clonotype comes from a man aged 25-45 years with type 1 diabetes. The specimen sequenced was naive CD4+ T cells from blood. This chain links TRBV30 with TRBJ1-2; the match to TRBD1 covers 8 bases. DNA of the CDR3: TGTGCCTGGTTAAACAGGGGGAACTATGGCTACACCTTC. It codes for CAWLNRGNYGYTF.